This T cell receptor (beta chain) stems from a study of T cell responses to AZD1222 COVID-19 vaccine. The CDR3 spans 13 residues. Germline V gene lookup returns CDR1 SGHVS and CDR2 FQNEAQ. The germline V and J ends were trimmed by 5 bases and 8 bases, with 13 bases remaining between them. The repertoire was sequenced with immunoSEQ multiplex PCR; TCRdb's copy has only in-frame clones and lacks some. This table holds 90,000 to 130,000 clones, around 90% found once. Sample: peripheral blood, taken 28 days after the second AZD1222 dose. V is TRBV7-8 and J is TRBJ1-3; D is unclear. This clonotype originated in an adult who received the AZD1222 COVID-19 vaccine. DNA for the CDR3: TGTGCCAGCAGCCCTCCGGCTTCGGACACCATATATTTT. Protein sequence: CASSPPASDTIYF.